The 32 T cell receptor beta chains in this list originate from one sample, sequenced in a study of shared clonotypes between healthy human individuals. Data came from immunoSEQ multiplex PCR; TCRdb stores just in-frame clones and leaves some out. The repertoire includes more than 400,000 clones, almost 80% of them detected once, and approximately 12% sits in the top ten. The sequencing sample was made of PBMCs. These receptors came from a woman aged 40 to 50 in good health. Some clones in this sample may be carry-over from other donors' samples.

The J gene is TRBJ2-1, the V gene TRBV29-1, with TRBD1 matching over 11 bases. Germline values: CDR1 SQVTM, CDR2 ANQGSEA. V shed 3 bases, J shed 7 bases, and the junction held 5 bases outside the gene matches. The CDR3 runs to 14 residues. The CDR3 DNA follows: TGCAGCGTTGATGGACAGGGGGCCTTTAATGAGCAGTTCTTC. This codes for CSVDGQGAFNEQFF.

The chain links TRBV11-2 to TRBJ2-6; D possibly corresponds to TRBD2 (5 bases). The germline V gene has CDR1 SGHAT and CDR2 FQNNGV. The CDR3 sequence is 15 residues long. V lost 2 bases and J 2 bases, leaving 7 bases between the germline ends. This CDR3 is CASSLREAGANVLTF. In DNA form, the CDR3 reads TGTGCCAGCAGCTTACGGGAAGCTGGGGCCAACGTCCTGACTTTC.

The V call is TRBV29-1, the J call TRBJ2-3, with 8 bases that match TRBD2. Trimming took 2 bases from V and 2 from J; bases not matched to a gene: 9. This CDR3 region has 16 residues. The germline V gene encodes CDR1 SQVTM and CDR2 ANQGSEA. The CDR3 sequence: CSVESPGREATDTQYF. CDR3 DNA: TGCAGCGTTGAAAGTCCGGGGCGGGAGGCCACAGATACGCAGTATTTT.

For the CDR3, the DNA is TGCGCCAGCAGCTTGGGACGGTGGGTTTTCCGGGACCCCCCGTTGAAGACCCAGTACTTC. Protein sequence: CASSLGRWVFRDPPLKTQYF. The chain recombines TRBV5-1 with TRBJ2-5, with D tentatively TRBD1 or TRBD2 (5 bases each). Between the trimmed V and J ends, which lost 0 bases and 6 bases, there was a span of 30 bases. This CDR3 is built from 20 residues. The germline V gene encodes CDR1 SGHRS and CDR2 YFSETQ. Drawing the rest from reference TRBV5-1 and TRBJ2-5, the complete variable domain is KAGVTQTPRYLIKTRGQQVTLSCSPISGHRSVSWYQQTPGQGLQFLFEYFSETQRNKGNFPGRFSGRQFSNSRSEMNVSTLELGDSALYLCASSLGRWVFRDPPLKTQYFGPGTRLLVL.

A word on this clone: This may come from a read error, since a much larger clone is one base off. This chain uses TRBV28 with TRBJ2-3; D unresolved. Between the trimmed V and J ends, which lost 5 bases and 2 bases, there was a span of 2 bases. Germline-derived CDR1 and CDR2 are MDHEN and SYDVKM. The CDR3 contains 11 residues. The CDR3 here is CASSITDTQYF. In nucleotides, the CDR3 is TGTGCCAGCAGTATCACAGATACGCAGTATTTT. The full variable domain, with the rest looked up from reference TRBV28 and TRBJ2-3, is DVKVTQSSRYLVKRTGEKVFLECVQDMDHENMFWYRQDPGLGLRLIYFSYDVKMKEKGDIPEGYSVSREKKERFSLILESASTNQTSMYLCASSITDTQYFGPGTRLTVL.

The chain uses TRBV5-5 and TRBJ2-1; the D gene is possibly TRBD1 (5 bases). The CDR3 has 16 residues. Trimming shortened V by 0 bases and J by 0 bases, and 10 bases separated the two germline ends. CDR1 is SGHKS, CDR2 YYEKEE, per germline (reference sequence). CDR3 DNA: TGTGCCAGCAGCTTGGAGCTCGACAGCTCCTACAATGAGCAGTTCTTC. Translating it yields CASSLELDSSYNEQFF.

V usage is TRBV5-1 and J usage is TRBJ2-5, with TRBD1 matching 7 bases. The closer fit of TRBJ2-7 to the DNA end suggests the J call may be wrong. Germline loops: CDR1 SGHRS, CDR2 YFSETQ. This CDR3 contains 14 residues. Here the CDR3 DNA reads TGCGCCAGCAGCAAAGGGACAGTTCCCTACGAGCAGTACTTC. This sequence encodes CASSKGTVPYEQYF.

The table lists this clone with a count of one. The chain has TRBV18 and TRBJ2-3, with TRBD1 matching over 12 bases. Germline CDR1 KGHSH, CDR2 LQKENI. Losses at the gene ends were 8 bases for V and 2 bases for J; bases not matched to a gene: 5. The CDR3 spans 15 residues. DNA of the CDR3: TGTGCCAGCGCGGGACAGGGGGCCCCCACAGATACGCAGTATTTT. Translated: CASAGQGAPTDTQYF. Variable domain in full (rest from reference TRBV18 and TRBJ2-3): NAGVMQNPRHLVRRRGQEARLRCSPMKGHSHVYWYRQLPEEGLKFMVYLQKENIIDESGMPKERFSAEFPKEGPSILRIQQVVRGDSAAYFCASAGQGAPTDTQYFGPGTRLTVL.

CDR3 amino acids: CASSRLGLAGSDTQYF. CDR3 bases: TGTGCCAGCAGCCGCCTCGGACTAGCGGGATCGGATACGCAGTATTTT. V usage is TRBV5-4 and J usage is TRBJ2-3, with TRBD2 identical over 12 bases. Germline V gene sequence: CDR1 SGHNT, CDR2 YYREEE (reference sequence). The CDR3 has 16 amino acids. V lost 4 bases to trimming and J lost 6 bases; unmatched junction nucleotides: 9.

This clone has at least ten counts. V is TRBV7-2 and J is TRBJ2-7; TRBD1 aligns across 8 bases. V was clipped by 5 bases and J by 1 base; unmatched bases: 7. Per the germline V gene, CDR1 is SGHTA and CDR2 is FQGNSA. This CDR3 is built from 15 residues. The DNA for the CDR3 is TGTGCCAGCAGCAGACGGGGACAGGAGTCCTACGAGCAGTACTTC. Its translation: CASSRRGQESYEQYF.

In its sample, this clone was seen once. The genes are TRBV6-6 and TRBJ2-3, with 8 nucleotides matching TRBD2. The CDR3 is 16 residues long. V dropped 5 bases and J dropped 2; count of bases not matched to a gene: 9. CDR1 and CDR2 from the germline V gene are MNHNY and SVGAGI (reference sequence). The CDR3: CASSPRGLGNTDTQYF. The CDR3 DNA reads as TGTGCCAGCAGTCCCAGGGGACTAGGGAACACAGATACGCAGTATTTT.

The chain is built from TRBV4-3 and TRBJ2-7; D ambiguous. This CDR3 has 13 residues. The V end lost 0 bases, the J end lost 6 bases, and 9 bases lay between the germline ends. Germline loops: CDR1 LGHNA, CDR2 YSLEER. This CDR3 is CASSQDMSVEQYF. Written as DNA, the CDR3 is TGCGCCAGCAGCCAAGACATGAGCGTCGAGCAGTACTTC.

The chain uses TRBV4-3 and TRBJ1-1; D gene ambiguous. The CDR3 is 13 amino acids. The V and J ends lost 1 base and 3 bases respectively, with 6 bases between them. Per the germline V gene, CDR1 is LGHNA and CDR2 is YSLEER. The CDR3 nucleotides are TGCGCCAGCAGCCAAGCCCAGGACACTGAAGCTTTCTTT. Encoded protein: CASSQAQDTEAFF.

The chain carries TRBV7-9 and TRBJ1-2; 7 bases are shared with TRBD1. The CDR3 contains 15 residues. In germline, CDR1 is SEHNR, CDR2 FQNEAQ (reference sequence). J was trimmed by 3 bases and V by 0 bases; bases with no gene match: 4. The CDR3 protein is CASSLASGQYYGYTF. CDR3 sequence (DNA): TGTGCCAGCAGCTTAGCTTCGGGACAGTACTATGGCTACACCTTC.

The chain joins TRBV6-5 to TRBJ2-7; 10 bases match TRBD1. The trim removed 6 bases at V and 2 bases at J, leaving 4 bases unmatched. The CDR3 runs to 14 residues. Germline V gene data show CDR1 as MNHEY and CDR2 as SVGAGI. DNA of the CDR3: TGTGCCAGCAGATCCGACAGGGGGCCCTACGAGCAGTACTTC. Translation gives CASRSDRGPYEQYF.

The chain couples TRBV18 to TRBJ2-7; D perhaps matches TRBD2 (6 bases). The germline gives CDR1 KGHSH, CDR2 LQKENI. The V and J ends lost 1 base and 3 bases respectively, with 13 bases between them. This CDR3 spans 15 amino acids. The CDR3 here is CASSPLLLADYEQYF. The CDR3 DNA follows: TGTGCCAGCTCACCACTACTACTAGCAGACTACGAGCAGTACTTC.

The chain recombines TRBV10-3 with TRBJ2-7; D gene uncertain. CDR1 and CDR2 (germline): ENHRY, SYGVKD. The CDR3 extends over 13 amino acids. The germline V and J ends were trimmed by 4 bases and 8 bases, with 15 bases remaining between them. CDR3 DNA sequence: TGTGCCATCAGTGCCCACCCCTCGGAGAAGCAGTACTTC. As protein: CAISAHPSEKQYF.

The V gene is TRBV7-9, the J gene TRBJ2-1; 8 bases line up with TRBD2. V was clipped by 4 bases and J by 7 bases; unmatched bases: 15. CDR3 length: 17 residues. Per germline, CDR1 SEHNR and CDR2 FQNEAQ (reference sequence). CDR3 amino acids: CASSSPLVAGISNEQFF. The CDR3 nucleotides read TGTGCCAGCAGCTCCCCTCTGGTAGCGGGAATATCAAATGAGCAGTTCTTC.

About this clone: Within the sample, other DNA sequences also encode this same CDR3. The genes are TRBV9 and TRBJ1-2; 7 nucleotides agree with TRBD1. Per the germline V gene, CDR1 is SGDLS and CDR2 is YYNGEE. The CDR3 length is 13 residues. The ends lost 0 bases at V and 7 bases at J; junction bases unmatched: 3. DNA for the CDR3: TGTGCCAGCAGCGTAGTAGGGGGCTCTGGCTACACCTTC. It is translated as CASSVVGGSGYTF.

DNA of the CDR3: TGCGCCAGCAGCCAAGATAGGAACGAGCAGTACTTC. It translates to CASSQDRNEQYF. The chain has TRBV4-1 and TRBJ2-7; D gene uncertain. CDR3 size: 12 residues. Germline CDR1 reads MGHRA; CDR2 reads YSYEKL. Trimming shortened V by 0 bases and J by 5 bases, and 5 bases separated the two germline ends.

CDR3 amino acids: CASSVTPGNTIYF. In nucleotides, the CDR3 is TGTGCCAGCAGTGTCACCCCGGGAAACACCATATATTTT. This chain connects TRBV6-5 to TRBJ1-3, with D unresolved. The CDR3 sequence is 13 residues long. The germline CDR1 and CDR2 sequences are MNHEY and SVGAGI. V was clipped by 5 bases and J by 4 bases, with 9 bases between them.

Concerning this clone itself: Other DNA sequences within the sample encode an identical CDR3. The chain has TRBV29-1 and TRBJ2-5; possibly TRBD2 for D (5 bases). Looked up from germline, CDR1 is SQVTM and CDR2 is ANQGSEA. The length of the CDR3 is 12 residues. V was clipped by 2 bases and J by 5 bases, with 9 bases between them. The chain's CDR3 is CSVETPGETQYF. CDR3 DNA sequence: TGCAGCGTTGAAACTCCGGGGGAGACCCAGTACTTC. Drawing the rest from reference TRBV29-1 and TRBJ2-5, the complete variable domain is SAVISQKPSRDICQRGTSLTIQCQVDSQVTMMFWYRQQPGQSLTLIATANQGSEATYESGFVIDKFPISRPNLTFSTLTVSNMSPEDSSIYLCSVETPGETQYFGPGTRLLVL.

The chain uses TRBV27 and TRBJ2-7, with a tentative D call TRBD2 (6 bases). With 3 bases removed from V and 4 bases from J, the gap between germline ends came to 13 bases. Per germline, CDR1 MNHEY and CDR2 SMNVEV (reference sequence). CDR3 length equals 14 residues. CDR3 sequence reads: CASSLAGLFYEQYF. Here the CDR3 DNA reads TGTGCCAGCAGTTTGGCGGGACTCTTTTACGAGCAGTACTTC.

This clone has a single count. The chain carries TRBV7-6 and TRBJ2-7; tentative D call: TRBD2 (6 bases). Per germline, CDR1 SGHVS and CDR2 FNYEAQ. The CDR3 consists of 14 residues. Trimming removed 4 bases at V and 2 bases at J, with 12 bases between. As DNA, the CDR3 is TGTGCCAGCAGCTCCGGGACTGGGACCTACGAGCAGTACTTC. Protein product: CASSSGTGTYEQYF. The full variable domain, completed using reference TRBV7-6 and TRBJ2-7, is GAGVSQSPRYKVTKRGQDVALRCDPISGHVSLYWYRQALGQGPEFLTYFNYEAQQDKSGLPNDRFSAERPEGSISTLTIQRTEQRDSAMYRCASSSGTGTYEQYFGPGTRLTVT.

Only one count was recorded for this clone. This sequence joins TRBV19 and TRBJ1-4; D is unclear. V was clipped by 2 bases and J by 4 bases, with 11 bases between them. This CDR3 comprises 15 residues. Germline values: CDR1 LNHDA, CDR2 SQIVND (reference sequence). CDR3 sequence (DNA): TGTGCCAGTAGTATAATGCACCAGGTTAATGAAAAACTGTTTTTT. This sequence encodes CASSIMHQVNEKLFF.

This clone was observed a handful of times. The rearrangement links TRBV5-1 to TRBJ2-3; D is uncertain. This CDR3 has 16 residues. The germline V gene has CDR1 SGHRS and CDR2 YFSETQ. The V end lost 1 base, the J end lost 0 bases, and 12 bases lay between the germline ends. CDR3 region: CASSLFGRTSTDTQYF. As DNA, the CDR3 is TGCGCCAGCAGCTTGTTCGGCAGAACTAGCACAGATACGCAGTATTTT. Variable domain in full (rest from reference TRBV5-1 and TRBJ2-3): KAGVTQTPRYLIKTRGQQVTLSCSPISGHRSVSWYQQTPGQGLQFLFEYFSETQRNKGNFPGRFSGRQFSNSRSEMNVSTLELGDSALYLCASSLFGRTSTDTQYFGPGTRLTVL.

The chain employs TRBV10-3 and TRBJ2-1; 13 bases agree with TRBD2. V lost 6 bases, J lost 5 bases, and 19 bases stayed unmatched. CDR1 and CDR2 from the germline V gene are ENHRY and SYGVKD. The CDR3 covers 20 residues. This CDR3 is CAIRGLAGAKKGGLNNEQFF. In DNA, the CDR3 is TGTGCCATCAGAGGACTAGCGGGAGCAAAAAAAGGGGGCTTAAACAATGAGCAGTTCTTC.

This sequence joins TRBV10-1 and TRBJ2-1, with TRBD2 identical over 10 bases. Germline-derived CDR1 and CDR2 are WNHNN and SYGVQD (reference sequence). Trimming cost V 4 bases and J 3 bases; bases outside gene matches: 15. The CDR3 is 19 residues long. The CDR3 spells CASSALAGEGTASYNEQFF. CDR3 nucleotide sequence: TGCGCCAGCAGTGCCCTAGCGGGAGAGGGAACGGCTAGCTACAATGAGCAGTTCTTC.

This clone came up once. This same CDR3 is encoded by further DNA sequences in the sample. This chain connects TRBV28 to TRBJ2-7; possibly TRBD2 for D (5 bases). The V gene's germline CDR1 is MDHEN and CDR2 SYDVKM. V lost 5 bases, J lost 0 bases, and 8 bases lay in between. The CDR3 totals 13 residues. This CDR3 is CASSPGSSYEQYF. The CDR3 nucleotides read TGTGCCAGCAGTCCGGGGTCCTCCTACGAGCAGTACTTC.

V is TRBV5-1 and J is TRBJ2-1; 8 nucleotides agree with TRBD1. After removal of 4 bases from V and 7 bases from J, the junction contained 10 bases not matched to a gene. From germline, CDR1 is SGHRS and CDR2 YFSETQ. The CDR3 covers 15 residues. The CDR3 DNA reads as TGCGCCAGCAGCCCCAACAACAGGGGGTGGAATGAGCAGTTCTTC. Its protein product is CASSPNNRGWNEQFF.

This rearrangement joins TRBV25-1 to TRBJ2-5; 7 bases agree with TRBD1. V shed 3 bases and J 4 bases; nucleotides not matched to a gene: 5. The germline CDR1 and CDR2 sequences are MGHDK and SYGVNS. This CDR3 spans 14 amino acids. CDR3 in amino acids: CASSDRQGSETQYF. CDR3 coding DNA: TGTGCCAGCAGTGACCGACAGGGTTCAGAGACCCAGTACTTC.

V usage is TRBV9 and J usage is TRBJ2-2, with 7 bases that match TRBD1. The CDR3 runs 15 residues. The J segment lost 2 bases and the V segment lost 4 bases, leaving 5 bases of the junction unmatched. Germline V gene data show CDR1 as SGDLS and CDR2 as YYNGEE. This CDR3 reads CASSPRDRNTGELFF. DNA for the CDR3: TGTGCCAGCAGCCCCCGGGACAGAAACACCGGGGAGCTGTTTTTT.